These 24 T cell receptor beta chains originate from one sample sequenced in a study of radiation and T cells in renal cell carcinoma. Clones were sequenced by immunoSEQ multiplex PCR, and TCRdb holds only the in-frame ones, with some missing. The top ten clones hold approximately 22% of a sample with around 86,000 clones, 80% to 90% of them seen once. This sample's time point: blood 2 weeks post-SBRT. The sample's treatment: 15 Gy SBRT to primary tumor, nephrectomy 4 weeks later. The sequencing here drew on blood, taken from a patient whose treatment included radiotherapy and nephrectomy. The source of these receptors is a woman in her 50s with renal cell carcinoma.

This clone occurred once. The chain links TRBV30 to TRBJ1-1; 8 nucleotides agree with TRBD1. CDR1 GTSNPN and CDR2 SVGIG come from the germline V gene (reference sequence). The J segment lost 7 bases and the V segment lost 1 base, leaving 5 bases of the junction unmatched. The CDR3 is made up of 13 amino acids. The CDR3 coding sequence is TGTGCCTGGAGTGGAGCAGGGGGCGTTGAAGCTTTCTTT. Protein sequence: CAWSGAGGVEAFF.

This clone showed up just once. This chain uses TRBV7-6 with TRBJ1-2; 7 bases map to TRBD1. Germline V gene lookup returns CDR1 SGHVS and CDR2 FNYEAQ. The CDR3 is 13 residues long. V lost 6 bases to trimming and J lost 2 bases; unmatched junction nucleotides: 3. In nucleotides, the CDR3 is TGTGCCAGCAGTCCGACAGGGAACTATGGCTACACCTTC. It specifies CASSPTGNYGYTF.

The V and J genes are TRBV14 and TRBJ2-1, with D hard to call. V was shortened by 0 bases and J by 6 bases, with 9 bases between the two germline ends. Looked up from germline, CDR1 is SGHDN and CDR2 is FVKESK. The CDR3 covers 14 residues. In DNA form, the CDR3 reads TGTGCCAGCAGCCAAGACTGGACGGTCAATGAGCAGTTCTTC. This encodes CASSQDWTVNEQFF.

This clone was seen a single time. The gene calls are TRBV1 and TRBJ2-7; the D call of TRBD2 is as the table states it, not checked on the DNA. TRBV1 is noted as a pseudogene. CDR3 length: 13 residues. For the CDR3, the DNA is TGCACCAGCAGCCAAGTTATCTGCTACGAGCAGTACTTC. Translation gives CTSSQVICYEQYF.

This clone was observed a handful of times. V usage is TRBV29-1 and J usage is TRBJ1-2, with TRBD1 matching over 7 bases. CDR3 size: 12 residues. With 5 bases clipped from V and 5 bases from J, the junction kept 5 bases outside the gene matches. The germline V gene encodes CDR1 SQVTM and CDR2 ANQGSEA. CDR3 protein: CSVRQGPYGYTF. CDR3 DNA sequence: TGCAGCGTTCGACAGGGACCGTATGGCTACACCTTC.

The chain links TRBV4-3 to TRBJ2-2; D is undetermined. Germline V gene lookup returns CDR1 LGHNA and CDR2 YSLEER. Trimming left V 1 base short and J 6 bases short, with 12 bases between. This CDR3 is built from 15 residues. This chain's CDR3 is CASSQVAAVSGELFF. In DNA, the CDR3 is TGCGCCAGCAGCCAAGTGGCAGCCGTATCCGGGGAGCTGTTTTTT.

The genes are TRBV7-6 and TRBJ2-4; 8 nucleotides agree with TRBD1. J lost 1 base, V lost 5 bases, and 10 bases had no gene match. In germline, CDR1 is SGHVS, CDR2 FNYEAQ. This CDR3 comprises 17 residues. The CDR3 loop reads CASSPRQGKGAKNIQYF. The CDR3 DNA reads TGTGCCAGCAGCCCCCGACAGGGGAAGGGGGCCAAAAACATTCAGTACTTC.

This clone was recorded only once. This chain uses TRBV11-2 with TRBJ2-5; 8 bases are shared with TRBD2. The CDR3 is made up of 14 amino acids. Germline V gene sequence: CDR1 SGHAT, CDR2 FQNNGV. J gave up 7 bases and V 5 bases, and 9 bases lay outside the gene matches. The CDR3: CASSPITSGGTQYF. CDR3 DNA sequence: TGTGCCAGCAGCCCAATTACTAGCGGAGGGACCCAGTACTTC.

The chain joins TRBV7-8 to TRBJ1-2; D unresolved. CDR1 is SGHVS, CDR2 FQNEAQ, per germline. CDR3 size: 13 residues. Trimming pared 1 base from V and 8 bases from J, leaving 11 bases between. CDR3 DNA sequence: TGTGCCAGCAGCTTAGACCTAATTGCGGGCTACACCTTC. This codes for CASSLDLIAGYTF. Looking up the rest from reference TRBV7-8 and TRBJ1-2 gives the full variable domain: GAGVSQSPRYKVAKRGQDVALRCDPISGHVSLFWYQQALGQGPEFLTYFQNEAQLDKSGLPSDRFFAERPEGSVSTLKIQRTQQEDSAVYLCASSLDLIAGYTFGSGTRLTVV.

The sample holds a few counts of this clone. The rearrangement uses TRBV11-3 and TRBJ2-2; no firm D call. This CDR3 is 13 amino acids long. Deletions cut 3 bases from V and 12 bases from J, with 14 bases between. The germline V gene encodes CDR1 SGHNT and CDR2 YENEEA. The CDR3 coding sequence is TGTGCCAGCAGCTTGGCCCCTGACAAAAAGCTGTTTTTT. Amino acid sequence: CASSLAPDKKLFF.

The chain carries TRBV5-5 and TRBJ2-3; the D is unclear. Germline lookup yields CDR1 SGHKS and CDR2 YYEKEE (reference sequence). V gave up 6 bases and J gave up 2 bases, with 19 bases separating them. The CDR3 is 16 residues long. The CDR3 nucleotides read TGTGCCAGCACCATCCCCTGGGCTCCTGCCACAGATACGCAGTATTTT. Translated, it gives CASTIPWAPATDTQYF.

The V and J genes are TRBV29-1 and TRBJ1-2, with a tentative D call TRBD1 (5 bases). The CDR3 runs to 14 residues. CDR1 is SQVTM, CDR2 ANQGSEA, per germline. With 2 bases removed from V and 1 base from J, the gap between germline ends came to 11 bases. CDR3 region: CSVERQGGNYGYTF. CDR3 nucleotide sequence: TGCAGCGTTGAAAGGCAGGGTGGTAACTATGGCTACACCTTC.

This clone was detected once. V and J are TRBV5-1 and TRBJ1-4; D remains unclear. Germline V gene sequence: CDR1 SGHRS, CDR2 YFSETQ. Trimming took off 4 bases at V and 7 bases at J, with 14 bases between the two ends. CDR3 length: 14 residues. DNA of the CDR3: TGCGCCAGCAGCACAGCGGGGAACGGTGAAAAACTGTTTTTT. It specifies CASSTAGNGEKLFF.

V gene TRBV5-1 combines with J gene TRBJ1-2; the match to TRBD1 covers 10 bases. After removal of 4 bases from V and 8 bases from J, the junction contained 8 bases not matched to a gene. The CDR3 totals 14 residues. Germline CDR1 and CDR2: SGHRS and YFSETQ. The CDR3 spells CASSLDRGLAGYTF. The DNA of the CDR3 is TGCGCCAGCAGCCTGGACAGGGGGTTGGCAGGCTACACCTTC.

The V and J genes are TRBV6-5 and TRBJ1-2, with D maybe TRBD1 (6 bases). Germline-derived CDR1 and CDR2 are MNHEY and SVGAGI. The V end lost 5 bases, the J end lost 4 bases, and 14 bases lay between the germline ends. The CDR3 has 14 amino acids. The CDR3 region is CASSPITGLYGYTF. In DNA, the CDR3 is TGTGCCAGCAGTCCGATCACAGGGCTCTATGGCTACACCTTC.

The rearrangement uses TRBV5-1 and TRBJ2-5; 8 nucleotides agree with TRBD1. Germline V CDR1 and CDR2: SGHRS, YFSETQ. V lost 0 bases, J lost 4 bases, and 2 bases stayed unmatched. This CDR3 has 14 residues. CDR3 amino acids: CASSLAGGLETQYF. The DNA of the CDR3 is TGCGCCAGCAGCTTGGCAGGGGGCCTAGAGACCCAGTACTTC.

This chain joins TRBV7-2 and TRBJ2-3; D not certain. The length of the CDR3 is 14 residues. Trimming pared 3 bases from V and 2 bases from J, leaving 9 bases between. Germline values: CDR1 SGHTA, CDR2 FQGNSA. CDR3 sequence: CASSFQSVTDTQYF. The CDR3 nucleotides are TGTGCCAGCAGCTTCCAATCCGTCACAGATACGCAGTATTTT.

This chain connects TRBV28 to TRBJ1-2; D might be TRBD1 (5 bases). Germline-derived CDR1 and CDR2 are MDHEN and SYDVKM. The V gene lost 2 bases and the J gene lost 8 bases, with 9 bases spanning the gap. The CDR3 has 12 amino acids. This CDR3 is CASSLMGRGYTF. Here the CDR3 DNA reads TGTGCCAGCAGTTTAATGGGACGGGGCTACACCTTC.

The chain is built from TRBV14 and TRBJ1-5; unclear D gene. Germline assignment: CDR1 SGHDN and CDR2 FVKESK. The V end was cut by 0 bases, the J end by 6 bases, with 6 bases between. The CDR3 covers 13 residues. CDR3 DNA sequence: TGTGCCAGCAGCCAAGATGTAGGTCAGCCCCAGCATTTT. This gives the protein CASSQDVGQPQHF.

The V and J genes are TRBV11-3 and TRBJ2-2; D gene uncertain. CDR1 and CDR2 from the germline V gene are SGHNT and YENEEA. Deletions cut 4 bases from V and 6 bases from J, with 6 bases between. This CDR3 is built from 12 residues. CDR3 sequence: CASSSPPGELFF. The CDR3 DNA sequence: TGTGCCAGCAGCTCCCCCCCCGGGGAGCTGTTTTTT.

The chain couples TRBV5-1 to TRBJ2-5, with a weak D call TRBD2 (6 bases). Looked up from germline, CDR1 is SGHRS and CDR2 is YFSETQ. The CDR3 is made up of 14 amino acids. V gave up 0 bases and J gave up 4 bases, with 10 bases separating them. CDR3 sequence reads: CASSLGRDGETQYF. The CDR3 region has the DNA TGCGCCAGCAGCTTGGGGAGGGATGGAGAGACCCAGTACTTC. The entire variable domain, with the rest obtained from reference TRBV5-1 and TRBJ2-5, is as follows: KAGVTQTPRYLIKTRGQQVTLSCSPISGHRSVSWYQQTPGQGLQFLFEYFSETQRNKGNFPGRFSGRQFSNSRSEMNVSTLELGDSALYLCASSLGRDGETQYFGPGTRLLVL.

J is TRBJ1-6 and V is TRBV5-1; D unresolved. V lost 0 bases to trimming and J lost 9 bases, with 4 bases between them. The CDR3 spans 12 residues. The germline gives CDR1 SGHRS, CDR2 YFSETQ. CDR3 coding DNA: TGCGCCAGCAGCTTGGGGGCTTCACCCCTCCACTTT. Translating it yields CASSLGASPLHF.

The chain recombines TRBV18 with TRBJ1-2; TRBD1 aligns across 9 bases. Germline V CDR1 and CDR2: KGHSH, LQKENI. The length of the CDR3 is 14 residues. J was trimmed by 6 bases and V by 3 bases; bases with no gene match: 5. The CDR3 bases are TGTGCCAGCTCACCGGGCGGGACAGGGAATGGCTACACCTTC. Its translation is CASSPGGTGNGYTF.

The gene calls are TRBV9 and TRBJ2-3; D is undetermined. The CDR3 has 12 residues. V gave up 3 bases and J gave up 1 base, with 3 bases separating them. Per germline, CDR1 SGDLS and CDR2 YYNGEE. The CDR3 region has the DNA TGTGCCAGCAGCGAAGGCACAGATACGCAGTATTTT. Its protein product is CASSEGTDTQYF.